The count of the clone carrying this T cell receptor (beta chain) is one. This specimen comes from a study of shared clonotypes between healthy human individuals. Turning to the study itself: Contributing individuals were two females and a few males aged 18 to 49.

Genomic DNA of every subset was divided equally among multiple immunoSEQ plates. Using immunoSEQ multiplex PCR, the repertoire was profiled, and TCRdb retains in-frame clones only, with some absent. This table has about half a million clones, 70% to 80% appearing once. The length of the CDR3 is 15 residues. Trimming stripped 3 bases from V and 3 bases from J, with 15 bases between. Germline values: CDR1 SGHTA, CDR2 FQGNSA. The source of this sequence is a woman aged 35 to 49 in good health. Some clones in this sample may be carry-over from other donors' samples. The specimen was PBMCs. This rearrangement joins TRBV7-2 to TRBJ2-7, with D unclear. CDR3 DNA: TGTGCCAGCAGCTTTGGTATTGACGGTCTCTACGAGCAGTACTTC. Translating gives CASSFGIDGLYEQYF.